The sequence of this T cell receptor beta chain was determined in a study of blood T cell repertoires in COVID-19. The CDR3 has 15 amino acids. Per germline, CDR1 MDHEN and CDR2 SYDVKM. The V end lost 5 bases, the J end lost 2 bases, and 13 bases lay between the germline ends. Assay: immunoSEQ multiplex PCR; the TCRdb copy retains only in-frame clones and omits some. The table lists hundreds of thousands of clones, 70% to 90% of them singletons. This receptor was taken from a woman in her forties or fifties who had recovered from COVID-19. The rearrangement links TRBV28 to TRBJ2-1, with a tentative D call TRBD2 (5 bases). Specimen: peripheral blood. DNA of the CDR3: TGTGCCAGCAGTCCAACTAGTTTCCCCTACAATGAGCAGTTCTTC. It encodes CASSPTSFPYNEQFF.